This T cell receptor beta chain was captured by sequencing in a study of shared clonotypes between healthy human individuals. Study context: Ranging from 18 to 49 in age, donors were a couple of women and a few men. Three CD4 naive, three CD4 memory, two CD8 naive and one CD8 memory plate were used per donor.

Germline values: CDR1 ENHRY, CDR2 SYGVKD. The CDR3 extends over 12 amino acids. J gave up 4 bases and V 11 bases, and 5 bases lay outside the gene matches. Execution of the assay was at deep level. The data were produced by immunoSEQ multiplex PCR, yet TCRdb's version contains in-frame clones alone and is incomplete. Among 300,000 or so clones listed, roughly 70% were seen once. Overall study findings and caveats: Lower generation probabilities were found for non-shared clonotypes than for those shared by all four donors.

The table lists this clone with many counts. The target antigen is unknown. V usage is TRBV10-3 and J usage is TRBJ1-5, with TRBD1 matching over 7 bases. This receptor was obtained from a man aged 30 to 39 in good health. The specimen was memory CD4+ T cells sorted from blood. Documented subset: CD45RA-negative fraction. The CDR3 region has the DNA TGTGCCGCCGGGACAGATAATCAGCCCCAGCATTTT. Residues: CAAGTDNQPQHF.